Below are 13 T cell receptor beta chains sequenced from a single sample in a study of OX40 agonist ivuxolimab in advanced cancers. TCRdb keeps only in-frame clones here, not all; method: immunoSEQ multiplex PCR. This table has tens of thousands of clones, 75% to 95% appearing once. The sample here was CD4+ or CD8+ T cells sorted from blood, taken in a trial of the OX40 agonist ivuxolimab. Receptor source: an adult with an advanced solid tumor such as melanoma, head and neck, liver or kidney cancer.

The chain links TRBV9 to TRBJ1-4, with D possibly matching TRBD1 (5 bases). Trimming stripped 4 bases from V and 8 bases from J, with 15 bases between. The CDR3 spans 14 residues. Looked up from germline, CDR1 is SGDLS and CDR2 is YYNGEE. CDR3 residues: CASSPRQGEEKLFF. The CDR3 DNA follows: TGTGCCAGCAGCCCACGGCAGGGCGAGGAAAAACTGTTTTTT.

This chain connects TRBV19 to TRBJ1-1; D gene uncertain. V lost 3 bases, J lost 2 bases, and 7 bases lay in between. The CDR3 covers 13 residues. In germline, CDR1 is LNHDA, CDR2 SQIVND (reference sequence). For the CDR3, the DNA is TGTGCCAGTAGTATCAAGCCAAACACTGAAGCTTTCTTT. Its translation: CASSIKPNTEAFF.

The sample holds a few counts of this clone. This sequence joins TRBV19 and TRBJ2-4; D is undetermined. V lost 5 bases and J lost 1, with 6 bases in between. Germline V gene sequence: CDR1 LNHDA, CDR2 SQIVND (reference sequence). The CDR3 spans 13 residues. CDR3 sequence reads: CASSRGAKNIQYF. The CDR3 region has the DNA TGTGCCAGTAGTCGAGGCGCCAAAAACATTCAGTACTTC. The variable domain in full, completed from reference TRBV19 and TRBJ2-4, reads DGGITQSPKYLFRKEGQNVTLSCEQNLNHDAMYWYRQDPGQGLRLIYYSQIVNDFQKGDIAEGYSVSREKKESFPLTVTSAQKNPTAFYLCASSRGAKNIQYFGAGTRLSVL.

The J gene is TRBJ2-1, the V gene TRBV6-1; no definite D call. There are 15 residues in the CDR3. The V gene's germline CDR1 is MNHNS and CDR2 SASEGT. Trimming removed 1 base from V and 10 bases from J, with 17 bases in between. As DNA, the CDR3 is TGTGCCAGCAGTGAAGAGGACCGCTTTTTTAGGGAGCAGTTCTTC. This codes for CASSEEDRFFREQFF.

The chain has TRBV28 and TRBJ1-2; 9 nucleotides align to TRBD1. V was pared by 3 bases and J by 8 bases, with 4 bases of the junction left unmatched. CDR3 length equals 13 residues. Germline loops: CDR1 MDHEN, CDR2 SYDVKM. Here the CDR3 DNA reads TGTGCCAGCAGTTTTGGGACAGGGTTCGGCTACACCTTC. Translated, it gives CASSFGTGFGYTF.

The chain couples TRBV27 to TRBJ1-2; 10 nucleotides line up with TRBD1. The CDR3 is 14 residues long. V lost 2 bases to trimming and J lost 3 bases; unmatched junction nucleotides: 0. The V gene's germline CDR1 is MNHEY and CDR2 SMNVEV (reference sequence). The CDR3 DNA is TGTGCCAGCAGTTTAGGGACAGGGGACTATGGCTACACCTTC. Translating gives CASSLGTGDYGYTF.

The chain carries TRBV5-8 and TRBJ1-5, with D possibly matching TRBD1 (5 bases). The CDR3 is 17 amino acids. V dropped 4 bases and J dropped 3 bases, with 20 bases sitting between them. Per germline, CDR1 SGHTS and CDR2 YDEGEE. CDR3 residues: CASSARWGGAYNQPQHF. Written as DNA, the CDR3 is TGTGCCAGCAGCGCTCGATGGGGAGGGGCCTACAATCAGCCCCAGCATTTT.

V and J are TRBV18 and TRBJ1-5, with 11 positions matching TRBD1. This CDR3 contains 14 residues. Germline values: CDR1 KGHSH, CDR2 LQKENI. Trimming took 3 bases from V and 10 from J; bases not matched to a gene: 5. The CDR3 sequence is CASSPMDRGRPQHF. The CDR3 nucleotides are TGTGCCAGCTCACCGATGGACAGGGGGCGACCCCAGCATTTT.

The J gene is TRBJ2-7, the V gene TRBV19; 7 bases are shared with TRBD2. From germline, CDR1 is LNHDA and CDR2 SQIVND (reference sequence). CDR3 size: 14 residues. With V trimmed by 3 bases and J by 3 bases, 5 bases remained unmatched. Here the CDR3 DNA reads TGTGCCAGTAGTATTGGGGGGGGAGGCTACGAGCAGTACTTC. This translates into CASSIGGGGYEQYF.

The chain has TRBV7-9 and TRBJ2-7, with 9 bases identical to TRBD1. V dropped 5 bases and J dropped 3; count of bases not matched to a gene: 5. This CDR3 is 14 amino acids long. In germline, CDR1 is SEHNR, CDR2 FQNEAQ (reference sequence). CDR3: CASSHGQGYYEQYF. The CDR3 nucleotides read TGTGCCAGCAGCCACGGACAGGGGTACTACGAGCAGTACTTC.

CDR3: CSASDREQYF. The CDR3 bases are TGCAGTGCTTCCGATAGGGAGCAGTACTTC. The chain combines TRBV20-1 with TRBJ2-7; D is undetermined. V lost 5 bases and J lost 7, with 9 bases in between. The germline CDR1 and CDR2 sequences are DFQATT and SNEGSKA (reference sequence). The CDR3 runs to 10 residues.

The chain links TRBV6-1 to TRBJ2-7; 7 positions agree with TRBD1. The CDR3 sequence is 14 residues long. The trim removed 7 bases at V and 5 bases at J, leaving 11 bases unmatched. CDR1 MNHNS and CDR2 SASEGT come from the germline V gene. The CDR3 coding sequence is TGTGCCAGCACCCAGGGGACAGTCGTCCACGAGCAGTACTTC. Amino acids: CASTQGTVVHEQYF.

The chain couples TRBV9 to TRBJ2-7, with D possibly being TRBD1 (5 bases). CDR3 size: 14 residues. CDR1 and CDR2 (germline): SGDLS, YYNGEE. Trimming removed 3 bases from V and 0 bases from J, with 10 bases in between. The CDR3 nucleotides read TGTGCCAGCAGCGCAAGACAGAGCTCCTACGAGCAGTACTTC. This encodes CASSARQSSYEQYF. Based on the CDR3 plus reference TRBV9 and TRBJ2-7, the full variable domain is DSGVTQTPKHLITATGQRVTLRCSPRSGDLSVYWYQQSLDQGLQFLIQYYNGEERAKGNILERFSAQQFPDLHSELNLSSLELGDSALYFCASSARQSSYEQYFGPGTRLTVT.